This entry concerns a single TCR beta chain. This clonotype was seen many times. It has no known antigen specificity. No per-base quality is available; no much larger clone lies one base away. Between the V and J ends, shortened by 9 bases and 2 bases respectively, the junction contains 16 bases. The germline V gene (reference sequence) supplies CDR1 LNHDA and CDR2 SQIVND. Including cysteine and phenylalanine, the CDR3 has 14 amino acids. This entry keeps only the CDR3 DNA: 42 bases, framed from base 1. The label giving this sample's time point can be read as: persistent/refractory GD, antithyroid drugs over 5 years with positive TRAb. For both TCR sequencing and RNA sequencing, RNA was extracted from PBMCs in TRIzol. Graves' disease was diagnosed according to American Thyroid Association guidelines. Patients for the study were recruited at an endocrinology department in Xi'an, China. Each patient gave approximately 9 milliliters of peripheral blood, collected in an EDTA anticoagulant tube. Ficoll Paque Plus density gradient separation was used to isolate PBMCs, and no additional T cell sorting was done. An Agilent 2100 Bioanalyzer and agarose gel were used to assess RNA quality, and a NanoDrop 2000 was used to measure RNA concentration.

This entry belongs to a study of regulatory T cells in long-lasting Graves disease (dated by TCRdb to about 2021). The study in broad terms: Persistent Graves' disease was defined as persistently positive TSH receptor autoantibodies together with antithyroid drug treatment for over 5 years. Patients with persistent Graves' disease were compared with patients with newly diagnosed Graves' disease using TCR sequencing and RNA sequencing of peripheral blood. The study was registered as a clinical trial and conducted in China. A total of roughly 33 samples were covered by TCR sequencing, comprising roughly 13 persistent and around 20 newly diagnosed Graves' disease patients. Antithyroid drugs had been taken for approximately 10 years on average by persistent Graves' disease patients in the clinical cohort.

Library preparation employed multiplex PCR. Sequencing instrument: Illumina HiSeq 4000. iRepertoire HTBI primers and Arm-PCR amplification of CDR3 regions were used to construct TCR beta libraries. Before sequencing, the PCR products underwent gel purification. The paper's data handling went like this. Gene usage analysis of CDR3 amino acid clonotypes used the 62 TRBV and 14 to 15 TRBJ segments found across samples. Filtered high-quality paired reads were merged into contigs using COPE and FqMerger. Contigs were aligned with BLAST to IMGT TRBV, TRBD and TRBJ reference genes, and CDR3 was defined per IMGT. Any clonotype with a frequency above 0.1% was classified as a highly expanded clone. Shannon entropy served as the measure of repertoire diversity, while the Gini coefficient captured V-J evenness. A clonotype was considered public if more than one individual shared it. TCRdb trimmed public reads at Q25 via fastp, called clones via MiXCR and kept in-frame beta chains. Rows are unified per CDR3 protein, each entry keeping the most common DNA and genes. The V and J calls reflect TCRdb's pipeline rather than the authors' work. The sample contains fewer than 550,000 distinct CDR3 sequences, 20% to 25% of them found a single time. The ten largest clones add up to 7% to 9% of the sample.

The paper as a whole reports these results and caveats: The study examined only peripheral blood because the primary lesion, thyroid tissue, could not be accessed. Preferential use of TRBV28, TRBJ1-2 and TRBJ2-5 was observed in persistent disease, whereas TRBV20-1 and TRBJ2-1 were favored in newly diagnosed disease. The small sample size was acknowledged by the authors as a limitation that may reduce accuracy. Persistent Graves' disease patients showed lower TCR Shannon entropy and fewer highly expanded clones than newly diagnosed patients, suggesting clonal expansion. Only the TCR beta chain was sequenced and analyzed. Patients with persistent disease shared more public clonotypes (about 2,700) than newly diagnosed patients did (around 1,000).

In this chain, TRBV19 is recombined with TRBJ1-1; a tentative D match to TRBD1 spans 6 bases. This TCR came from a female donor with Graves disease. This specimen consisted of peripheral blood mononuclear cells (PBMCs), obtained when the disease was refractory, from a patient treated with antithyroid drugs. The sequenced DNA is TGTGCCAGCAGTCCACGACAGGTTAACACTGAAGCTTTCTTT. Its protein is CASSPRQVNTEAFF.